Given below is one T cell receptor (beta chain) in context. Libraries were prepared by immunoSEQ multiplex PCR; TCRdb keeps only in-frame clonotypes and omits some of them. In the table there are a few hundred thousand clones, roughly 85% of which are singletons. Participant reports of clinical history set cohort assignment. The data derive from a study of blood T cell repertoires in COVID-19. CDR3 length equals 14 residues. Trimming pared 4 bases from V and 12 bases from J, leaving 19 bases between. The germline V gene has CDR1 MDHEN and CDR2 SYDVKM. The TCR comes from a woman in her forties or fifties who had recovered from COVID-19. The rearrangement joins TRBV28 to TRBJ2-1; D possibly corresponds to TRBD2 (6 bases). The sample comprised PBMCs or T cells enriched from blood (not recorded which). The CDR3 nucleotides read TGTGCCAGCAGTTCCGGGCGGCCCCTGCGGGGGCAGTTCTTC. This sequence encodes CASSSGRPLRGQFF.